The clone carrying this T cell receptor (beta chain) was recorded only once. These data come from a study of blood T cell repertoires in COVID-19. About the study: Sites across the United States, Italy and Spain contributed samples from acute and convalescent COVID-19.

As handled by the study authors: Amplification from reference gene primers served as the basis for estimated nucleated cell counts. Method: immunoSEQ multiplex PCR; TCRdb's copy keeps in-frame clones and lacks some. V, J and clone size reflect that table, while D and trimming were determined from the DNA. The sample includes more than 90,000 clones, 90% to 95% seen only once; the top ten take roughly 17%. The receptor's source is a man over 45 with acute or convalescent COVID-19. Sequenced sample: peripheral blood.

DNA for the CDR3: TGTGCCAGCAGTTTATATCGAGGTACCTACGAGCAGTACTTC. It is translated as CASSLYRGTYEQYF. This chain joins TRBV27 and TRBJ2-7; D not resolved. V lost 1 base and J 2 bases, leaving 9 bases between the germline ends. The CDR3 consists of 14 residues. Germline CDR1 is MNHEY and CDR2 is SMNVEV (reference sequence).